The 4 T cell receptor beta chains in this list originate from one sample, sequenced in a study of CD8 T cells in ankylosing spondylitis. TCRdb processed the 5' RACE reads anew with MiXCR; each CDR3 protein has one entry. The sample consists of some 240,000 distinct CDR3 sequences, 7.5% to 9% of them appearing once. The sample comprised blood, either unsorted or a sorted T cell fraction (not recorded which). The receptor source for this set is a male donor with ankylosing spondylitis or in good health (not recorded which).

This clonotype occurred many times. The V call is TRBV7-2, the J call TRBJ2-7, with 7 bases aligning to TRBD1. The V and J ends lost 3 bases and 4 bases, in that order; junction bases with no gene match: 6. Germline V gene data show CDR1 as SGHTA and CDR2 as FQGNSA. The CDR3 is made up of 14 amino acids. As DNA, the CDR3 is TGTGCCAGCAGCTTCGAAAGACAGGGTTACGAGCAGTACTTC. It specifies CASSFERQGYEQYF.

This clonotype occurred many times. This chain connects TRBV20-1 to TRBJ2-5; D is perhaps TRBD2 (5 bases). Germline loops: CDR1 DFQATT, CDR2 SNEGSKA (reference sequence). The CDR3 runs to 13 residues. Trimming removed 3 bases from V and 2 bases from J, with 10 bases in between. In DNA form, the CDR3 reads TGCAGTGCTAGCTATAGAGGGCAAGAGACCCAGTACTTC. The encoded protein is CSASYRGQETQYF.

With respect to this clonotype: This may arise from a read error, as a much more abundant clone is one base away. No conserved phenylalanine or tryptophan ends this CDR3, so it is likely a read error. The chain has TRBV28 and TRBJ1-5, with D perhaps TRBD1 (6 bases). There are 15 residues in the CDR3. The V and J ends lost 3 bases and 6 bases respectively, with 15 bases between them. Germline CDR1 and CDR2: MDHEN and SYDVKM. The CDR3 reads CASSFRGMESQPQHS. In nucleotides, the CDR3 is TGTGCCAGCAGTTTCAGGGGTATGGAAAGTCAGCCCCAGCATTCT.

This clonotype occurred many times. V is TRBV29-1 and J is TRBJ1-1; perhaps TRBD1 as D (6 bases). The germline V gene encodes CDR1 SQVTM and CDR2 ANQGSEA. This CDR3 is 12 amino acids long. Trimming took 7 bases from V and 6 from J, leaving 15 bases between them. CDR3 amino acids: CSAGGNRAEAFF. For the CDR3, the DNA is TGCAGCGCTGGGGGGAACAGGGCTGAAGCTTTCTTT.